The text below deals with one TCR beta chain. Trimming cost V 4 bases and J 2 bases; bases outside gene matches: 4. Germline CDR1 MDHEN, CDR2 SYDVKM. CDR3 length: 16 residues. Using immunoSEQ multiplex PCR, the repertoire was profiled, and TCRdb retains in-frame clones only, with some absent. The repertoire holds some 65,000 clones, with 85% as singletons. The data originate from a study of blood T cell repertoires in COVID-19. The genes are TRBV28 and TRBJ2-2; 10 nucleotides align to TRBD2. The TCR was taken from a man older than 75 with acute or convalescent COVID-19. The sequenced sample consisted of peripheral blood. The CDR3 spells CASSSAGGVNTGELFF. The CDR3 DNA follows: TGTGCCAGCAGTTCAGCGGGAGGGGTAAACACCGGGGAGCTGTTTTTT.